The T cell receptor beta chain described here comes from a study of CD8+CD57+ T cells in acquired aplastic anemia. About the study: Mean yield of DNA from sorted CD4+ and CD8+ cells was roughly 3.1 ug.

Profiling that covered TCR beta VDJ and CDR3 relied on genomic DNA as its template. One entry per CDR3 protein results from TCRdb running MiXCR on the reads. This table has 400,000 to 600,000 distinct CDR3 sequences, approximately 33% appearing once. CDR1 is SGHVS, CDR2 FQNEAQ, per germline. V lost 2 bases to trimming and J lost 0 bases, with 9 bases between them. This CDR3 region has 15 residues. Sequencing involved patients with CD8+CD57+ cell expansion previously shown by flow cytometry. Among the patients, none had received any therapy at the time of blood sampling. This clonotype occurred many times.

This clonotype originated in a human donor with aplastic anemia. The V and J genes are TRBV7-8 and TRBJ2-3, with D tentatively TRBD2 (5 bases). The source material was sorted CD4+, CD8+, or CD8+CD57+ T cells (not recorded which) from PBMCs. CDR3 sequence reads: CASSLKRISTDTQYF. CDR3 bases: TGTGCCAGCAGCTTAAAGCGGATTAGCACAGATACGCAGTATTTT.